These 5 T cell receptor beta chains share one sample of origin, sequenced in a study of PD-L1 blockade in urothelial cancer. Generated by immunoSEQ multiplex PCR, the TCRdb table keeps only in-frame clones and is missing some. The profile covers 35,000 to 50,000 clones, with more than 70% appearing a single time and roughly 15% taken by the ten largest. Sequences were derived from PBMCs, sampled around atezolizumab (anti-PD-L1) treatment. All receptors derive from a woman aged 55-75 years with urothelial cancer.

This sequence joins TRBV4-3 and TRBJ2-5; 8 nucleotides agree with TRBD1. The V gene end was trimmed by 0 bases and the J gene end by 6 bases; junction bases not matched to a gene: 9. This CDR3 comprises 16 residues. Germline V gives CDR1 LGHNA, CDR2 YSLEER. The CDR3 nucleotides read TGCGCCAGCAGCCAAGATCGGGTCAGGGGGCAGAAGACCCAGTACTTC. Protein sequence: CASSQDRVRGQKTQYF.

This clone was found once. The rearrangement joins TRBV2 to TRBJ2-7; D is possibly TRBD2 (5 bases). V dropped 2 bases and J dropped 4 bases, with 9 bases sitting between them. The CDR3 spans 13 residues. CDR1 and CDR2 from the germline V gene are SNHLY and FYNNEI. CDR3 in DNA: TGTGCCAGCAGTGAAATTCGGGGTTACGAGCAGTACTTC. As protein: CASSEIRGYEQYF.

The J gene is TRBJ2-7, the V gene TRBV5-5; the D gene is possibly TRBD1 (5 bases). Germline CDR1 and CDR2: SGHKS and YYEKEE (reference sequence). The CDR3 is 14 residues long. V gave up 2 bases and J gave up 4 bases, with 13 bases separating them. In DNA, the CDR3 is TGTGCCAGCAGCTTCGCAGGTGGGGCGTACGAGCAGTACTTC. Translation: CASSFAGGAYEQYF. The whole variable domain, remainder taken from reference TRBV5-5 and TRBJ2-7, is DAGVTQSPTHLIKTRGQQVTLRCSPISGHKSVSWYQQVLGQGPQFIFQYYEKEERGRGNFPDRFSARQFPNYSSELNVNALLLGDSALYLCASSFAGGAYEQYFGPGTRLTVT.

The chain combines TRBV11-2 with TRBJ1-5; 7 bases match TRBD1. The germline V gene encodes CDR1 SGHAT and CDR2 FQNNGV. Trimming took 0 bases from V and 6 from J; bases not matched to a gene: 11. The CDR3 length is 17 residues. The CDR3 loop reads CASSLDGWAGGAQPQHF. CDR3 nucleotide sequence: TGTGCCAGCAGCTTAGATGGGTGGGCAGGGGGAGCTCAGCCCCAGCATTTT.

This clone has a single count. The V and J genes are TRBV6-1 and TRBJ1-5, with 8 positions matching TRBD1. The CDR3 has 16 residues. Germline V lookup: CDR1 MNHNS, CDR2 SASEGT. The V gene end was trimmed by 4 bases and the J gene end by 3 bases; junction bases not matched to a gene: 8. CDR3 in DNA: TGTGCCAGCAGTGCCTACGCAGGGGGCGTCAATCAGCCCCAGCATTTT. It yields the protein CASSAYAGGVNQPQHF.